This T cell receptor (beta chain) was sequenced for a study of PD-L1 blockade in urothelial cancer. Points from the study as a whole: In blood sampled pretreatment, TCR clonality below the median predicted better survival.

A remark on this clone: Its antigen is not identified.

The CDR3 is made up of 16 amino acids. With 0 bases removed from V and 1 base from J, the gap between germline ends came to 12 bases. From germline, CDR1 is ENHRY and CDR2 SYGVKD. Assay used: immunoSEQ multiplex PCR; TCRdb lists only in-frame clones, some missing. The repertoire includes approximately 80,000 clones, 82% of them detected once, and over 7.5% sits in the top ten. The chain recombines TRBV10-3 with TRBJ2-5; D is perhaps TRBD2 (6 bases). The TCR was taken from a man aged 70-80 years with urothelial cancer. This material consisted of PBMCs, taken around atezolizumab (anti-PD-L1) treatment. The chain's CDR3 is CAISESTAGSQETQYF. CDR3 DNA: TGTGCCATCAGTGAGTCGACCGCGGGGTCCCAAGAGACCCAGTACTTC.